Listed here is a single TCR beta chain. Its antigen remains unidentified. Per the germline V gene, CDR1 is SNHLY and CDR2 is FYNNEI. The CDR3 loop spans 14 amino acids. The ends were cut back, 6 bases at V and 0 bases at J, with 11 bases in the middle. This entry comes from a study of beta chain features in type 1 diabetes. Findings of the study overall: There was no resolution here of whether HLA type influences TCRB rearrangement. Possible PCR preference for shorter templates applied equally to patients and controls. Individuals with type 1 diabetes displayed fewer insertions and more deletions at VDJ junctions. Compared to healthy donors, patients appeared to have naive, central memory and Treg TCRB repertoires that were more alike. Type 1 diabetes patients had TCRB CDR3s that were shorter (moderately but significantly so) in all four CD4+ subsets.

Sequenced material consisted of expressed TCRB transcripts (all of the isolated RNA was reverse transcribed). Profiling relied on immunoSEQ multiplex PCR, and the TCRdb table lists in-frame clones only, not all of them. Of about 740,000 clones listed, around an eighth are singletons. This sequence originates from a man in his late teens or twenties with type 1 diabetes. Sequenced input: naive CD4+ T cells from blood. This chain uses TRBV2 with TRBJ1-1, with D unresolved. The CDR3 reads CASSDGPMNTEAFF. As DNA, the CDR3 is TGTGCCAGCAGCGACGGCCCAATGAACACTGAAGCTTTCTTT.